This TCR beta chain was identified in a study of Tregs in tolerant kidney transplant recipients. A remark on this clone: Read coverage stops 3 residues before the CDR3 terminus; the germline J gene supplies the remainder.

Repertoires were generated with immunoSEQ multiplex PCR, while TCRdb's copy carries only in-frame clones and drops some. In all, the sample yields about 33,000 clones. The CDR3 contains 11 residues. Looked up from germline, CDR1 is MNHEY and CDR2 is SVGEGT. The sample was CD8+ T cells from blood, taken before the transplant. J is TRBJ1-1 and V is TRBV6-2 or TRBV6-3; TRBD1 might be the D (6 bases). The sequence was collected from a human donor who received a combined kidney and bone marrow transplant. The CDR3 loop is CASSPGTEAFF. The sequenced part of the CDR3 DNA is TGTGCCAGCAGCCCCGGGACAGAA.